This TCR beta chain emerged from a study of OX40 agonist ivuxolimab in advanced cancers. Sampling of blood occurred at baseline, cycle 4 day 1, and cycle 7 day 1. Using immunoSEQ multiplex PCR, the repertoire was profiled, and TCRdb retains in-frame clones only, with some absent. The data contain 85,000 to 120,000 clones, 90% of them seen just once; the ten biggest clones take up approximately 0.52%. Trimming stripped 4 bases from V and 0 bases from J, with 17 bases between. The CDR3 totals 17 residues. Germline lookup yields CDR1 SGDLS and CDR2 YYNGEE. General study results and limits: In general, CD8+ T cells held more expanded clones than CD4+ did, on average.

In regard to this clone: Its matching antigen is unknown.

The clonotype comes from an adult with an advanced solid tumor such as melanoma, head and neck, liver or kidney cancer. Sample: CD4+ or CD8+ T cells sorted from blood, taken in a trial of the OX40 agonist ivuxolimab. The chain combines TRBV9 with TRBJ1-3; D uncertain. CDR3 sequence (DNA): TGTGCCAGCAGCCCGGATCGGGGTTGGAGCTCTGGAAACACCATATATTTT. It specifies CASSPDRGWSSGNTIYF.